This is a list of T cell receptor beta chains from one sample in a study of CD8 T cells in ankylosing spondylitis. Via MiXCR, TCRdb re-called the 5' RACE reads, giving one row per CDR3 protein. The table lists a few hundred thousand distinct CDR3 sequences, about a sixth of them singletons. The sequencing sample was made of blood, either unsorted or a sorted T cell fraction (not recorded which). Receptors were obtained from a male donor with ankylosing spondylitis. Both conserved end residues are trimmed from each CDR3. A D gene is named only where the DNA matches it firmly.

V gene	J gene	D gene	CDR3 protein
TRBV19	TRBJ2-1	TRBD2	ASSITSGSFYNEQF
TRBV7-9	TRBJ1-1	-	ASSLDLGNTEAF
TRBV5-6	TRBJ1-5	-	ASSSHNQPQH
TRBV6-1	TRBJ2-3	TRBD2	ASQLAVSTDTQY
TRBV20-1	TRBJ2-7	TRBD1	SALDRGDEQY
TRBV5-1	TRBJ2-1	-	ASSHPGSSYNEQF
TRBV7-9	TRBJ2-5	TRBD1	ASRPTGGEETQY
TRBV12-3/TRBV12-4	TRBJ2-5	-	ASRPPSMETQY
TRBV20-1	TRBJ2-7	TRBD2	SARDIAGAIYEQY
TRBV20-1	TRBJ2-7	-	SAREERQDPYEQY
TRBV7-9	TRBJ2-5	TRBD1	ASSPKGQIQETQY
TRBV5-4	TRBJ2-5	-	ASSSETPHRETQY
TRBV11-2	TRBJ2-5	TRBD1	ASSTGTATQETQY
TRBV9	TRBJ1-1	TRBD1	ASSALTGKAEAF
TRBV7-9	TRBJ1-1	TRBD1	ASSLVDRAGTEAF
TRBV28	TRBJ2-5	-	ASSSSRTAQETQY
TRBV24-1	TRBJ2-3	-	ATPIMSSFTDTQY
TRBV27	TRBJ2-1	TRBD2	ASSSVGTSSYNEQF
TRBV27	TRBJ2-7	TRBD1	ATIDRATYEQY
TRBV4-1	TRBJ1-2	-	ASSQEQASYGYT
TRBV12-3/TRBV12-4	TRBJ2-7	TRBD2	ASSGPSGYEQY
TRBV5-1	TRBJ2-3	TRBD1	ASSQWTGGLTDTQY
TRBV19	TRBJ2-3	-	ASSPRPGLDTQY
TRBV7-2	TRBJ2-1	TRBD2	ASSPAGDPLYNEQF
TRBV9	TRBJ2-1	-	ASSVPGNEQF
TRBV9	TRBJ2-1	TRBD2	ASSVEPFTGTSGYNEQF
TRBV20-1	TRBJ2-2	-	SARVLNTGELF
TRBV14	TRBJ2-1	-	ASSQETSFTEQF
TRBV28	TRBJ2-1	TRBD2	ATTLAGGRNEQF
TRBV5-5	TRBJ1-2	-	ASSGGDLDYGYT
TRBV5-1	TRBJ2-7	-	ASSLDRVDEQY
TRBV4-1	TRBJ2-1	-	ASSQGSGSGEQF
TRBV6-6	TRBJ2-1	-	ASSLSYSGEQF
TRBV6-2/TRBV6-3	TRBJ1-1	-	ASSYLVRDLGNTEAF
TRBV7-2	TRBJ2-3	-	ASSLGNGSPATDTQY
TRBV11-2	TRBJ2-7	TRBD1	ASSPNRDRGIYEQY
TRBV30	TRBJ2-7	TRBD1	AWSVGTGSGEQY
TRBV2	TRBJ2-1	-	ARLEKQGQF
TRBV7-9	TRBJ2-2	-	ASSLLSPDGELF
TRBV6-1	TRBJ1-4	-	ASSPGPGAGGEKLF
TRBV20-1	TRBJ2-7	TRBD2	SARATSGYEQY
TRBV6-1	TRBJ2-3	-	ASNLDKGSTDTQY
TRBV4-3	TRBJ2-7	-	ASSPDTESYEQY
TRBV5-8	TRBJ1-3	-	ASSLSGDGNTIY
TRBV28	TRBJ2-1	-	ASSLGLVNEQF
TRBV5-6	TRBJ1-5	-	ASSLALLGNQPQH